Listed here are 11 T cell receptor beta chains from one sample, sequenced in a study of technical replicates of blood from several donors. The repertoire was sequenced with immunoSEQ multiplex PCR; TCRdb's copy has only in-frame clones and lacks some. The sample records tens of thousands of clones, 90% to 95% being singletons. Source material: T cells isolated from PBMCs. These receptors were obtained from a human donor in good health.

This clone was picked up one time. The chain carries TRBV6-1 and TRBJ1-2; D is uncertain. Between the trimmed V and J ends, which lost 4 bases and 1 base, there was a span of 22 bases. Germline CDR1 is MNHNS and CDR2 is SASEGT. The CDR3 spans 18 residues. The CDR3 region has the DNA TGTGCCAGCAGTGGAATAAACCCGGGTGGATACCGTAACTATGGCTACACCTTC. This encodes CASSGINPGGYRNYGYTF.

The chain joins TRBV7-9 to TRBJ2-7; TRBD2 agrees at 8 bases. The V gene's germline CDR1 is SEHNR and CDR2 FQNEAQ (reference sequence). CDR3 length: 13 residues. The V segment lost 5 bases and the J segment 3 bases; nucleotides outside the gene matches: 3. CDR3 protein: CASSNLAGYEQYF. CDR3 in DNA: TGTGCCAGCAGCAACCTAGCGGGCTACGAGCAGTACTTC.

This chain joins TRBV4-1 and TRBJ2-1; D may be TRBD2 (5 bases). Trimming took 3 bases from V and 0 from J, leaving 9 bases between them. Germline CDR1 reads MGHRA; CDR2 reads YSYEKL. This CDR3 is built from 15 residues. CDR3 sequence (DNA): TGCGCCAGCAGCCAGGCGGGTCCCTCCTACAATGAGCAGTTCTTC. Translated, it gives CASSQAGPSYNEQFF.

This chain's CDR3 is CASSSSYEQYF. CDR3 nucleotides: TGTGCCAGCAGCTCGAGCTACGAGCAGTACTTC. This chain links TRBV11-2 with TRBJ2-7; D is unresolved. This CDR3 contains 11 residues. The V gene lost 4 bases and the J gene lost 3 bases, with 4 bases spanning the gap. Looked up from germline, CDR1 is SGHAT and CDR2 is FQNNGV.

The chain links TRBV2 to TRBJ2-5, with D possibly matching TRBD1 (6 bases). Germline CDR1 reads SNHLY; CDR2 reads FYNNEI. The CDR3 spans 15 residues. The V end was cut by 3 bases, the J end by 2 bases, with 13 bases between. The CDR3 loop is CASSDLDRAQETQYF. CDR3 nucleotide sequence: TGTGCCAGCAGTGATTTGGACAGAGCACAAGAGACCCAGTACTTC.

The genes are TRBV29-1 and TRBJ2-3; D call uncertain. The CDR3 loop spans 12 amino acids. Trimming left V 5 bases short and J 0 bases short, with 6 bases between. Germline CDR1 and CDR2: SQVTM and ANQGSEA. CDR3 residues: CSVFESTDTQYF. The CDR3, as DNA: TGCAGCGTTTTTGAGAGCACAGATACGCAGTATTTT.

The genes are TRBV2 and TRBJ2-1; D perhaps matches TRBD2 (5 bases). The CDR3 extends over 14 amino acids. V lost 3 bases and J 14 bases, leaving 20 bases between the germline ends. Per the germline V gene, CDR1 is SNHLY and CDR2 is FYNNEI. CDR3 nucleotides: TGTGCCAGCAGTGACTATGTGAGGGATACATCGGAGTTCTTC. It translates to CASSDYVRDTSEFF.

The chain carries TRBV25-1 and TRBJ2-7; TRBD1 aligns across 9 bases. CDR3 size: 14 residues. J gave up 1 base and V 8 bases, and 6 bases lay outside the gene matches. Germline-derived CDR1 and CDR2 are MGHDK and SYGVNS. The CDR3 loop is CASGGGQGSYEQYF. The CDR3 coding sequence is TGTGCCAGCGGGGGGGGACAGGGTTCCTACGAGCAGTACTTC.

The chain couples TRBV6-5 to TRBJ1-2, with D possibly TRBD1 on 5 matching bases. The CDR3 runs 16 residues. V was clipped by 0 bases and J by 8 bases, with 19 bases between them. Germline V gives CDR1 MNHEY, CDR2 SVGAGI. DNA for the CDR3: TGTGCCAGCAGTTACTCGAAGGTTTATGGGGCTCGGGGCTACACCTTC. It is translated as CASSYSKVYGARGYTF.

This sequence joins TRBV7-2 and TRBJ2-7; TRBD1 might be the D (5 bases). CDR3 length: 15 residues. Trimming shortened V by 5 bases and J by 2 bases, and 16 bases separated the two germline ends. Germline-derived CDR1 and CDR2 are SGHTA and FQGNSA. The CDR3 is CASSPTWGLTYEQYF. CDR3 nucleotide sequence: TGTGCCAGCAGCCCCACGTGGGGCCTCACCTACGAGCAGTACTTC.

The chain links TRBV29-1 to TRBJ2-4; D unresolved. The V gene's germline CDR1 is SQVTM and CDR2 ANQGSEA. The CDR3 covers 13 residues. V lost 2 bases and J 5 bases, leaving 10 bases between the germline ends. CDR3 sequence (DNA): TGCAGCGTTGAAATCCGTAGCCAAAACATTCAGTACTTC. Encoded protein: CSVEIRSQNIQYF.